This T cell receptor (beta chain) stems from a study of CD8+CD57+ T cells in acquired aplastic anemia. Patients who underwent sequencing had shown CD8+CD57+ cell expansion by flow cytometry. There were no patients without severe acquired aplastic anemia. CDR3 and TCR beta VDJ profiling relied on genomic DNA as the template. MiXCR, applied by TCRdb to the reads, yields one record per CDR3 protein. Here the sample spans about 260,000 distinct CDR3 sequences, around 82% being singletons. Per the germline V gene, CDR1 is SGHKS and CDR2 is YYEKEE (reference sequence). The V and J ends lost 5 bases and 0 bases, in that order; junction bases with no gene match: 4. The CDR3 totals 14 residues.

The gene calls are TRBV5-5 and TRBJ2-5, with 7 bases lining up with TRBD2. This clonotype originated in a human donor with aplastic anemia. The sequencing sample was made of sorted CD4+, CD8+, or CD8+CD57+ T cells (not recorded which) from PBMCs. CDR3 nucleotide sequence: TGTGCCAGCAGTGATGGGGGGGACCAAGAGACCCAGTACTTC. Its protein is CASSDGGDQETQYF.